The 14 T cell receptor beta chains below were found in one sample sequenced in a study of cytomegalovirus exposure and HLA in healthy donors. Primers for the PCR totalled 60 Vbeta and 13 Jbeta. Data came from immunoSEQ multiplex PCR; TCRdb stores just in-frame clones and leaves some out. In the table there are about 100,000 clones, approximately 76% of which are singletons. Sequenced: PBMCs. All receptors come from a man aged 35 to 55 in good health and CMV-seronegative.

The chain has TRBV10-3 and TRBJ2-7, with 8 bases fitting TRBD2. The CDR3 contains 15 residues. Germline V lookup: CDR1 ENHRY, CDR2 SYGVKD. J was trimmed by 6 bases and V by 9 bases; bases with no gene match: 16. The CDR3 coding sequence is TGTGCCATTCAGCTACTTGGCGGGGGGCTGAGCGAGCAGTACTTC. Its protein is CAIQLLGGGLSEQYF.

The V and J genes are TRBV5-1 and TRBJ1-1, with D perhaps matching TRBD1 (5 bases). The germline CDR1 and CDR2 sequences are SGHRS and YFSETQ. This CDR3 is built from 14 residues. The ends were cut back, 4 bases at V and 1 base at J, with 11 bases in the middle. CDR3 coding DNA: TGCGCCAGCAGCGCAGGGCCTCCGAACACTGAAGCTTTCTTT. Translated: CASSAGPPNTEAFF.

This clone is a singleton in its sample. V gene TRBV6-1 combines with J gene TRBJ1-4; D is possibly TRBD1 (6 bases). The CDR3 length is 14 residues. From germline, CDR1 is MNHNS and CDR2 SASEGT. The germline V and J ends were trimmed by 5 bases and 7 bases, with 14 bases remaining between them. CDR3 residues: CASSLDRSGEKLFF. As DNA, the CDR3 is TGTGCCAGCAGTCTAGACAGGTCGGGTGAAAAACTGTTTTTT.

The V gene is TRBV7-2, the J gene TRBJ2-7; D may be TRBD1 or TRBD2 (7 bases each). CDR3 length equals 15 residues. Germline assignment: CDR1 SGHTA and CDR2 FQGNSA. V lost 5 bases and J lost 2, with 16 bases in between. As DNA, the CDR3 is TGTGCCAGCAGCCTAGGGAGGGGGCAGGCCTACGAGCAGTACGTC. Translating gives CASSLGRGQAYEQYV.

To note about this clone: This sample includes further DNA sequences coding for the same CDR3. The chain uses TRBV13 and TRBJ1-1, with 8 bases fitting TRBD1. The germline CDR1 and CDR2 sequences are PRHDT and FYEKMQ (reference sequence). CDR3 length: 14 residues. Trimming took 5 bases from V and 0 from J; bases not matched to a gene: 2. The CDR3 loop reads CASSLGQVNTEAFF. CDR3 nucleotides: TGTGCCAGCAGCCTGGGACAGGTGAACACTGAAGCTTTCTTT.

The chain recombines TRBV27 with TRBJ2-5; 7 bases agree with TRBD1. The CDR3 is 12 residues long. Trimming cost V 8 bases and J 4 bases; bases outside gene matches: 4. Germline V gives CDR1 MNHEY, CDR2 SMNVEV (reference sequence). The CDR3 reads CASWNRGETQYF. CDR3 sequence (DNA): TGTGCCAGCTGGAACAGGGGAGAGACCCAGTACTTC.

The chain combines TRBV7-3 with TRBJ2-1; no reliable D call. V shed 2 bases and J shed 7 bases, with 9 bases lying between them. Germline V CDR1 and CDR2: SGHTA, FQGTGA. This CDR3 has 13 residues. The CDR3 spells CASSLGGGNEQFF. CDR3 bases: TGTGCCAGCAGCTTAGGCGGTGGGAATGAGCAGTTCTTC.

This clone appeared a single time. The V call is TRBV5-6, the J call TRBJ1-2; a weak D match, TRBD1 (5 bases). V shed 4 bases and J shed 4 bases, with 11 bases lying between them. This CDR3 spans 13 amino acids. Germline assignment: CDR1 SGHDT and CDR2 YYEEEE. CDR3 region: CASSPSGTYGYTF. CDR3 nucleotide sequence: TGTGCCAGCAGCCCCAGCGGGACCTATGGCTACACCTTC. Using reference TRBV5-6 and TRBJ1-2 for the parts outside the CDR3, the full variable domain is DAGVTQSPTHLIKTRGQQVTLRCSPKSGHDTVSWYQQALGQGPQFIFQYYEEEERQRGNFPDRFSGHQFPNYSSELNVNALLLGDSALYLCASSPSGTYGYTFGSGTRLTVV.

The gene calls are TRBV11-3 and TRBJ2-2; D is possibly TRBD2 (6 bases). This CDR3 is 14 amino acids long. Trimming pared 4 bases from V and 3 bases from J, leaving 9 bases between. Per germline, CDR1 SGHNT and CDR2 YENEEA. For the CDR3, the DNA is TGTGCCAGCAGCTGGGGGGACGACACCGGGGAGCTGTTTTTT. The encoded protein is CASSWGDDTGELFF. Drawing the rest from reference TRBV11-3 and TRBJ2-2, the complete variable domain is EAGVVQSPRYKIIEKKQPVAFWCNPISGHNTLYWYLQNLGQGPELLIRYENEEAVDDSQLPKDRFSAERLKGVDSTLKIQPAELGDSAVYLCASSWGDDTGELFFGEGSRLTVL.

The J gene is TRBJ2-3, the V gene TRBV28, with 12 positions matching TRBD2. The CDR3 sequence is 17 residues long. Trimming cost V 5 bases and J 3 bases; bases outside gene matches: 9. Germline-derived CDR1 and CDR2 are MDHEN and SYDVKM. The CDR3 protein is CASSERLAGVLTDTQYF. CDR3 DNA sequence: TGTGCCAGCAGTGAGAGACTAGCGGGGGTTTTGACAGATACGCAGTATTTT. Supplemented by reference TRBV28 and TRBJ2-3, the full variable domain reads DVKVTQSSRYLVKRTGEKVFLECVQDMDHENMFWYRQDPGLGLRLIYFSYDVKMKEKGDIPEGYSVSREKKERFSLILESASTNQTSMYLCASSERLAGVLTDTQYFGPGTRLTVL.

A single count supports this clone. The V call is TRBV6-5, the J call TRBJ2-3; D is uncertain. With 3 bases removed from V and 6 bases from J, the gap between germline ends came to 10 bases. Per the germline V gene, CDR1 is MNHEY and CDR2 is SVGAGI. This CDR3 spans 13 amino acids. Here the CDR3 reads CASSYRRIDTQYF. In nucleotides, the CDR3 is TGTGCCAGCAGTTATCGGCGGATTGATACGCAGTATTTT.

The chain recombines TRBV2 with TRBJ1-3, with D maybe TRBD1 (5 bases). The CDR3 is made up of 16 amino acids. In germline, CDR1 is SNHLY, CDR2 FYNNEI. V lost 4 bases, J lost 1 base, and 14 bases lay in between. CDR3 protein: CASSGGATGSGNTIYF. The CDR3 bases are TGTGCCAGCAGTGGCGGGGCAACGGGATCTGGAAACACCATATATTTT.

The V gene is TRBV11-3, the J gene TRBJ1-1; the D is unclear. V was pared by 4 bases and J by 0 bases, with 6 bases between. CDR3 length: 13 amino acids. CDR1 and CDR2 (germline): SGHNT, YENEEA. The CDR3 region is CASSSHLNTEAFF. The CDR3 DNA reads TGTGCCAGCAGCTCCCACTTGAACACTGAAGCTTTCTTT.

This clone was counted only a few times. The rearrangement uses TRBV6-5 and TRBJ2-5, with D perhaps matching TRBD2 (7 bases). CDR1 MNHEY and CDR2 SVGAGI come from the germline V gene. CDR3 size: 14 residues. Trimming pared 6 bases from V and 6 bases from J, leaving 17 bases between. The CDR3 protein is CASSPSWGGQTQYF. The DNA for the CDR3 is TGTGCCAGCAGCCCCTCGTGGGGGGGCCAGACCCAGTACTTC.